Each of the 27 T cell receptor beta chains below was sequenced from the same sample in a study of cytomegalovirus exposure and HLA in healthy donors. The PCR employed 60 Vbeta primers together with 13 Jbeta primers. This table comes from immunoSEQ multiplex PCR, and its TCRdb copy is limited to in-frame clones, with some not included. The repertoire holds fewer than 200,000 clones, roughly 87% seen once, with over 0.2% in the top ten. Sequenced: PBMCs. Every receptor here comes from a girl under three years old in good health and CMV-seronegative.

This clone showed up just a few times. The V call is TRBV6-6, the J call TRBJ2-7, with a possible D match to TRBD1 (7 bases). Looked up from germline, CDR1 is MNHNY and CDR2 is SVGAGI (reference sequence). The CDR3 loop spans 13 amino acids. V was cut by 3 bases and J by 6 bases, with 12 bases left in between. CDR3 in amino acids: CASSYPGGGEQYF. The CDR3, as DNA: TGTGCCAGCAGTTATCCAGGGGGAGGCGAGCAGTACTTC.

The chain links TRBV29-1 to TRBJ2-1; TRBD1 aligns across 7 bases. Germline trimming cut 6 bases from V and 4 bases from J; bases unmatched to any gene: 6. The CDR3 has 13 residues. Germline V gene data show CDR1 as SQVTM and CDR2 as ANQGSEA. The CDR3: CSVPGQLYNEQFF. The CDR3 nucleotides read TGCAGCGTACCGGGACAGCTATACAATGAGCAGTTCTTC.

The chain employs TRBV6-6 and TRBJ2-5, with 8 bases identical to TRBD2. In germline, CDR1 is MNHNY, CDR2 SVGAGI (reference sequence). This CDR3 region has 14 residues. Trimming removed 6 bases from V and 5 bases from J; junction bases left unmatched: 8. The CDR3 protein is CASRPAGGYETQYF. As DNA, the CDR3 is TGTGCCAGCAGACCTGCGGGGGGATATGAGACCCAGTACTTC.

The chain joins TRBV2 to TRBJ2-5; maybe TRBD2 (6 bases). Germline lookup yields CDR1 SNHLY and CDR2 FYNNEI. The CDR3 extends over 14 amino acids. The V gene lost 4 bases and the J gene lost 5 bases, with 14 bases spanning the gap. The CDR3 spells CASSGGWAGETQYF. The CDR3, as DNA: TGTGCCAGCAGTGGGGGGTGGGCGGGGGAGACCCAGTACTTC.

The rearrangement uses TRBV30 and TRBJ1-5; D is unresolved. Germline lookup yields CDR1 GTSNPN and CDR2 SVGIG (reference sequence). The CDR3 covers 14 residues. Trimming removed 0 bases from V and 5 bases from J, with 11 bases in between. The CDR3 loop is CAWSVGGQDQPQHF. CDR3 in DNA: TGTGCCTGGAGTGTAGGAGGGCAGGATCAGCCCCAGCATTTT.

This clone was detected once. The chain recombines TRBV9 with TRBJ1-1, with a possible D match to TRBD1 (5 bases). The CDR3 has 14 residues. Germline lookup yields CDR1 SGDLS and CDR2 YYNGEE. Trimming took off 4 bases at V and 3 bases at J, with 13 bases between the two ends. CDR3 nucleotides: TGTGCCAGCAGCAGTTCGTGGGGGGACACTGAAGCTTTCTTT. Encoded protein: CASSSSWGDTEAFF. The variable domain in full, with the rest retrieved from reference TRBV9 and TRBJ1-1, is DSGVTQTPKHLITATGQRVTLRCSPRSGDLSVYWYQQSLDQGLQFLIQYYNGEERAKGNILERFSAQQFPDLHSELNLSSLELGDSALYFCASSSSWGDTEAFFGQGTRLTVV.

The V call is TRBV7-3, the J call TRBJ2-2, with 8 nucleotides matching TRBD2. The junction had 2 bases not matched to a gene; V was cut back by 5 bases and J by 0 bases. This CDR3 comprises 15 residues. CDR1 SGHTA and CDR2 FQGTGA come from the germline V gene. CDR3 sequence reads: CASSVAGTNTGELFF. In nucleotides, the CDR3 is TGTGCCAGCAGCGTAGCGGGGACGAACACCGGGGAGCTGTTTTTT. The complete variable domain, with remaining parts taken from reference TRBV7-3 and TRBJ2-2, reads GAGVSQTPSNKVTEKGKYVELRCDPISGHTALYWYRQSLGQGPEFLIYFQGTGAADDSGLPNDRFFAVRPEGSVSTLKIQRTERGDSAVYLCASSVAGTNTGELFFGEGSRLTVL.

The V and J genes are TRBV7-2 and TRBJ2-7, with D possibly TRBD2 on 5 matching bases. Germline V lookup: CDR1 SGHTA, CDR2 FQGNSA. V was clipped by 7 bases and J by 0 bases, with 16 bases between them. This CDR3 has 15 residues. The CDR3 sequence is CASTFTTGNSYEQYF. As DNA, the CDR3 is TGTGCCAGCACCTTTACCACGGGGAACTCCTACGAGCAGTACTTC.

The chain has TRBV19 and TRBJ1-2; D is unclear. V dropped 3 bases and J dropped 4 bases, with 9 bases sitting between them. The germline CDR1 and CDR2 sequences are LNHDA and SQIVND (reference sequence). This CDR3 contains 13 residues. The CDR3 spells CASSIDPGYGYTF. CDR3 nucleotides: TGTGCCAGTAGTATCGACCCAGGCTATGGCTACACCTTC.

The rearrangement links TRBV7-9 to TRBJ2-5; 8 bases agree with TRBD2. The V segment lost 2 bases and the J segment 5 bases; nucleotides outside the gene matches: 10. The CDR3 is made up of 16 amino acids. Germline V gene data show CDR1 as SEHNR and CDR2 as FQNEAQ (reference sequence). CDR3 sequence (DNA): TGTGCCAGCAGCTTACTAGCGGGCCGGGTTCTGGAGACCCAGTACTTC. Protein sequence: CASSLLAGRVLETQYF.

The V and J genes are TRBV11-2 and TRBJ2-7; D possibly corresponds to TRBD1 (5 bases). Trimming left V 5 bases short and J 3 bases short, with 11 bases between. Per germline, CDR1 SGHAT and CDR2 FQNNGV. CDR3 length equals 13 residues. The CDR3 bases are TGTGCCAGCAGCCACGACAGAAACTACGAGCAGTACTTC. Its translation is CASSHDRNYEQYF.

The chain links TRBV27 to TRBJ2-1; the D is unclear. The CDR3 has 13 residues. Germline lookup yields CDR1 MNHEY and CDR2 SMNVEV (reference sequence). The V and J ends lost 2 bases and 6 bases respectively, with 8 bases between them. CDR3: CASSLPNFNEQFF. The CDR3 DNA sequence: TGTGCCAGCAGTTTACCCAACTTCAATGAGCAGTTCTTC.

This rearrangement joins TRBV30 to TRBJ1-1, with TRBD1 identical over 7 bases. Germline V gene data show CDR1 as GTSNPN and CDR2 as SVGIG (reference sequence). Unmatched junction bases numbered 5, after V lost 5 bases and J lost 5 bases. This CDR3 comprises 12 residues. CDR3 protein: CAWGDSPTEAFF. The CDR3 nucleotides are TGTGCCTGGGGGGACAGTCCAACTGAAGCTTTCTTT.

The chain is built from TRBV19 and TRBJ2-7; D might be TRBD1 (6 bases). CDR3 length: 15 residues. In germline, CDR1 is LNHDA, CDR2 SQIVND (reference sequence). The V end was cut by 1 base, the J end by 3 bases, with 13 bases between. Here the CDR3 DNA reads TGTGCCAGTAGTATAGCTGACAGGACCTACTACGAGCAGTACTTC. As protein: CASSIADRTYYEQYF.

This clone is a singleton in its sample. The V and J genes are TRBV11-3 and TRBJ2-7; 8 bases agree with TRBD2. The junction had 7 bases not matched to a gene; V was cut back by 5 bases and J by 7 bases. Germline CDR1 and CDR2: SGHNT and YENEEA. The CDR3 sequence is 13 residues long. CDR3 nucleotide sequence: TGTGCCAGCAGCACCGGGACTAGGGAAGAGCAGTACTTC. It encodes CASSTGTREEQYF.

About this clone: At one boundary the junction diverges from the germline segment, which might be a read error. The chain combines TRBV19 with TRBJ1-2; TRBD1 aligns across 8 bases. This CDR3 region has 11 residues. Per germline, CDR1 LNHDA and CDR2 SQIVND (reference sequence). The CDR3 protein is CAGRTGGGYTF. DNA for the CDR3: TGTGCCGGTAGAACAGGGGGTGGCTACACCTTC. The complete variable domain, with remaining parts taken from reference TRBV19 and TRBJ1-2, reads DGGITQSPKYLFRKEGQNVTLSCEQNLNHDAMYWYRQDPGQGLRLIYYSQIVNDFQKGDIAEGYSVSREKKESFPLTVTSAQKNPTAFYLCAGRTGGGYTFGSGTRLTVV.

The J gene is TRBJ1-2, the V gene TRBV14, with D unclear. Germline lookup yields CDR1 SGHDN and CDR2 FVKESK. There are 14 residues in the CDR3. Trimming removed 0 bases at V and 7 bases at J, with 12 bases between. This chain's CDR3 is CASSQDSVRIGYTF. The CDR3 DNA sequence: TGTGCCAGCAGCCAAGATAGCGTTCGGATTGGCTACACCTTC.

This clone was recorded once. This chain uses TRBV11-2 with TRBJ1-2; no clear D gene. The V gene lost 1 base and the J gene lost 8 bases, with 17 bases spanning the gap. Germline lookup yields CDR1 SGHAT and CDR2 FQNNGV. The CDR3 length is 15 residues. The CDR3 nucleotides are TGTGCCAGCAGCTTAGCGCTTAATAATCCAGGCGGCTACACCTTC. It yields the protein CASSLALNNPGGYTF.

The chain combines TRBV5-1 with TRBJ1-3; 11 bases are a match to TRBD1. V was pared by 4 bases and J by 4 bases, with 4 bases of the junction left unmatched. CDR3 length: 15 residues. CDR1 SGHRS and CDR2 YFSETQ come from the germline V gene. The CDR3 loop is CASSPDRGLGNTIYF. Here the CDR3 DNA reads TGCGCCAGCAGCCCGGACAGGGGGCTCGGAAACACCATATATTTT. Using reference TRBV5-1 and TRBJ1-3 for the parts outside the CDR3, the full variable domain is KAGVTQTPRYLIKTRGQQVTLSCSPISGHRSVSWYQQTPGQGLQFLFEYFSETQRNKGNFPGRFSGRQFSNSRSEMNVSTLELGDSALYLCASSPDRGLGNTIYFGEGSWLTVV.

This chain joins TRBV7-9 and TRBJ1-2; D may be TRBD1 (5 bases). Per germline, CDR1 SEHNR and CDR2 FQNEAQ (reference sequence). The CDR3 is 15 amino acids. The germline V and J ends were trimmed by 2 bases and 0 bases, with 10 bases remaining between them. As DNA, the CDR3 is TGTGCCAGCAGCTTACCGCAGGGTCCTAACTATGGCTACACCTTC. Protein product: CASSLPQGPNYGYTF.

CDR3 in amino acids: CASSPTRTGRGYTF. The CDR3 coding sequence is TGTGCCAGCAGTCCGACTCGGACAGGGAGAGGCTACACCTTC. The V gene is TRBV28, the J gene TRBJ1-2, with 8 nucleotides matching TRBD1. The germline V gene has CDR1 MDHEN and CDR2 SYDVKM. CDR3 length equals 14 residues. Unmatched junction bases numbered 10, after V lost 5 bases and J lost 8 bases.

The chain joins TRBV10-1 to TRBJ1-2, with a possible D match to TRBD1 (5 bases). CDR3 length equals 14 residues. V lost 6 bases to trimming and J lost 2 bases, with 13 bases between them. Germline CDR1 is WNHNN and CDR2 is SYGVQD (reference sequence). CDR3 protein: CASRKGGENYGYTF. The CDR3 region has the DNA TGCGCCAGCAGGAAGGGAGGGGAGAACTATGGCTACACCTTC.

The chain carries TRBV10-1 and TRBJ2-5; 8 bases line up with TRBD1. There are 11 residues in the CDR3. Germline V gene data show CDR1 as WNHNN and CDR2 as SYGVQD (reference sequence). With 10 bases clipped from V and 5 bases from J, the junction kept 3 bases outside the gene matches. Here the CDR3 reads CATRGLETQYF. CDR3 DNA: TGCGCCACCAGGGGGCTGGAGACCCAGTACTTC.

The chain has TRBV2 and TRBJ2-7; D gene uncertain. In germline, CDR1 is SNHLY, CDR2 FYNNEI. CDR3 length: 15 residues. V lost 1 base to trimming and J lost 0 bases, with 10 bases between them. The CDR3 region is CASSEVLIGSYEQYF. CDR3 nucleotide sequence: TGTGCCAGCAGTGAAGTACTAATAGGCTCCTACGAGCAGTACTTC.

DNA of the CDR3: TGCGCCAGCAGCCAAGATCAGGGGGCAGTTCCGCCCCAGCATTTT. Translated, it gives CASSQDQGAVPPQHF. The rearrangement uses TRBV4-1 and TRBJ1-5; TRBD1 matches at 8 bases. CDR3 length: 15 residues. The ends lost 0 bases at V and 9 bases at J; junction bases unmatched: 7. The germline gives CDR1 MGHRA, CDR2 YSYEKL.

The CDR3 reads CASSLVGGGSTDTQYF. DNA for the CDR3: TGTGCCAGCAGCTTAGTAGGGGGAGGGAGCACAGATACGCAGTATTTT. This chain joins TRBV13 and TRBJ2-3; possible D gene TRBD2, 7 bases. This CDR3 spans 16 amino acids. The ends were cut back, 1 base at V and 0 bases at J, with 11 bases in the middle. Germline loops: CDR1 PRHDT, CDR2 FYEKMQ (reference sequence). Based on the CDR3 plus reference TRBV13 and TRBJ2-3, the full variable domain is AAGVIQSPRHLIKEKRETATLKCYPIPRHDTVYWYQQGPGQDPQFLISFYEKMQSDKGSIPDRFSAQQFSDYHSELNMSSLELGDSALYFCASSLVGGGSTDTQYFGPGTRLTVL.

This clone was counted a few times. The V call is TRBV7-2, the J call TRBJ2-7; possibly TRBD1 for D (5 bases). Per germline, CDR1 SGHTA and CDR2 FQGNSA. V was clipped by 5 bases and J by 7 bases, with 15 bases between them. The CDR3 covers 13 residues. The CDR3 protein is CASSPRRGGEQYF. The CDR3 region has the DNA TGTGCCAGCAGCCCCCGTAGGGGTGGGGAGCAGTACTTC.